The source of this TCR beta chain is a study of cytotoxic CD8 clonotypes in ibrutinib-treated CLL. Study overall: Included were some eleven relapsed/refractory and roughly 15 treatment-naive patients, of whom roughly 17 were IGHV unmutated.

General study points: Clonality went up at ibrutinib response and then declined back toward baseline at progression. Against age-matched healthy donors, baseline clonality ran higher and tracked circulating CD8+ T-cell counts. Treatment saw public clonotypes, which were uncommon, either contract or stay stable.

With respect to this clone: Its antigen is currently unknown.

This table comes from immunoSEQ multiplex PCR, and its TCRdb copy is limited to in-frame clones, with some not included. The repertoire holds 130,000 to 150,000 clones, with roughly three quarters as singletons. The V and J ends lost 3 bases and 2 bases respectively, with 11 bases between them. Germline assignment: CDR1 SGDLS and CDR2 YYNGEE. The CDR3 contains 14 residues. Specimen: PBMCs, collected after 12 months of ibrutinib treatment. J is TRBJ2-5 and V is TRBV9; D call uncertain. The source of this sequence is a human donor with chronic lymphocytic leukemia. The CDR3 loop is CASSELGFQETQYF. In nucleotides, the CDR3 is TGTGCCAGCAGCGAATTAGGGTTTCAAGAGACCCAGTACTTC. The full variable domain, completed using reference TRBV9 and TRBJ2-5, is DSGVTQTPKHLITATGQRVTLRCSPRSGDLSVYWYQQSLDQGLQFLIQYYNGEERAKGNILERFSAQQFPDLHSELNLSSLELGDSALYFCASSELGFQETQYFGPGTRLLVL.